Listed here is a single TCR beta chain. Antigen unknown. The sample comes from a study of T cell responses to AZD1222 COVID-19 vaccine. At the level of the study: Pooling covered second doses at about 4 or about 12 weeks. Study observations and caveats: Reports say nearly half of spike-specific TCRs go after unmutated variant regions.

The CDR3 spans 20 residues. In germline, CDR1 is LGHNT, CDR2 FRNRAP. V was shortened by 0 bases and J by 0 bases, with 20 bases between the two germline ends. Generated by immunoSEQ multiplex PCR, the TCRdb table keeps only in-frame clones and is missing some. The sample contains more than 110,000 clones, roughly 93% of which appear only once. V is TRBV12-5 and J is TRBJ2-2; tentatively, D is TRBD2 (5 bases). This clonotype originated in an adult in good health. The source was peripheral blood, collected on day 0 of AZD1222 vaccination. The CDR3 coding sequence is TGTGCTAGTGGTTTGGTAAGGGATTGGGGTCTAGCAGCGAACACCGGGGAGCTGTTTTTT. This sequence encodes CASGLVRDWGLAANTGELFF.